In this sample, the clone carrying this TCR beta chain turned up a few times. Antigen specificity is unknown. TCRdb reprocessed the RT-PCR reads with MiXCR, giving one entry per CDR3 protein. In the table there are roughly 780,000 distinct CDR3 sequences, less than 20% of which are singletons. The record originates from a study of response to subunit inactivated influenza vaccine. Study results and caveats: T cells newly recruited by each seasonal influenza vaccination are few, the authors suggested.

Germline V lookup: CDR1 SGHRS, CDR2 YFSETQ. Trimming cost V 0 bases and J 6 bases, with 13 bases left between them. The CDR3 runs 14 residues. This specimen consisted of PBMCs from blood, obtained roughly 5 days after vaccination. This chain uses TRBV5-1 with TRBJ2-7; D is undetermined. This sequence was found in a middle-aged man who received an inactivated influenza vaccine. CDR3 amino acids: CASSLAPETSEQYF. In DNA form, the CDR3 reads TGCGCCAGCAGCTTGGCCCCGGAAACCTCCGAGCAGTACTTC.